This record looks at one TCR beta chain sequence and its context. Sequencing used immunoSEQ multiplex PCR; TCRdb keeps in-frame clones, though not all of them. Here the sample spans fewer than 400,000 clones, 70% to 90% being singletons. This entry is derived from a study of blood T cell repertoires in COVID-19. The wider study: Donors in the United States, Italy and Spain gave samples during acute or convalescent COVID-19.

Trimming removed 1 base from V and 8 bases from J, with 18 bases in between. Germline loops: CDR1 LGHNA, CDR2 YNFKEQ. This CDR3 has 17 residues. The sequencing sample was made of PBMCs or T cells enriched from blood (not recorded which). The clonotype was recovered from a man aged 25 to 40 who had recovered from COVID-19. The V call is TRBV4-2, the J call TRBJ1-6, with D perhaps TRBD1 (5 bases). The CDR3 spells CASSQVYVGTADSPLHF. In nucleotides, the CDR3 is TGTGCCAGCAGCCAAGTATATGTTGGGACTGCGGATTCACCCCTCCACTTT.